Reported below is one T cell receptor (beta chain). Which antigen it targets is not known. No base quality information exists; no much larger clone differs at one position. In Seattle, one collaborating source enrolled patients while the infection was active and tracked those patients longitudinally over the course of disease. Collaborating institutions collected whole blood in K2EDTA tubes following their own protocols. For TCRbeta analysis, collaborators shipped samples as frozen whole blood, isolated PBMCs, or DNA extracted from either of those sample types. The CDR3 goes from the cysteine to the phenylalanine over 13 residues. The read is trimmed to its CDR3 DNA, 39 bases read in frame from base 1. Trimming removed 9 bases from V and 2 bases from J, leaving 11 bases between the germline ends. The CDR1 and CDR2 encoded by the germline V gene are KGHDR and SFDVKD. This sample stems from a study of blood T cell repertoires in COVID-19 (dated by TCRdb to 2019 to 2021). Looking at the study overall: Samples from collaborators originated in the United States, Italy and Spain and spanned both the acute and convalescent phases of COVID-19. The prospective study material was composed of cDNA or gDNA derived from T cells, B-cell-depleted T cells, or PBMCs. Subjects who had been exposed to COVID-19, were actively infected with it, or had recovered from it provided the deeply sampled blood TCRbeta repertoires that made up the dataset. The repertoires were released in a freely available public database meant as a resource for research on the immune response to SARS-CoV-2. The samples were drawn from the first 160 participants of the ongoing ImmuneRACE study and from more than 1,000 subjects provided by 6 global collaborators. Sample metadata almost always included a de-identified subject ID, COVID-19 status, age in years and sex. HLA class I and class II types, where available, came from metadata supplied by the sample provider rather than from assay-based typing. Paper-wide results and their limitations: The amount of clinical and demographic metadata varied by source and participant and was provided uncurated.

TCRbeta CDR3 regions were amplified from genomic DNA using the immunoSEQ Assay, a bias-controlled multiplex PCR. As for how the authors treated the data: The number of nucleated cells in each sample was estimated by amplification of reference gene primers within the assay. To quantify the absolute abundance of each unique TCRbeta CDR3 rearrangement, sequence reads were collapsed and filtered. Productive Simpson clonality was computed per sample as the square root of Simpson's diversity index over productive rearrangements. Not all clones reach the TCRdb copy of this immuneACCESS table, which keeps in-frame sequences only. Checked studies attribute under half of the gap to unresolved V genes and leave the rest unexplained. Clone size and V and J calls were adopted from that table, with D and trimming inferred from the DNA. This sample gives about 530,000 clones in total; about 89% of them show up just once. The ten largest make up 7.5% to 9.5% of the sample.

The TCR comes from a woman between 50 and 59 years old with COVID-19, enrolled during active disease. Sequencing was carried out using peripheral blood. The rearrangement combines TRBV24-1 with TRBJ2-3; TRBD2 is possibly the D segment (6 matching bases). The nucleotides read TGTGCCACCTGGGACTGGTACACAGATACGCAGTATTTT. It encodes CATWDWYTDTQYF.